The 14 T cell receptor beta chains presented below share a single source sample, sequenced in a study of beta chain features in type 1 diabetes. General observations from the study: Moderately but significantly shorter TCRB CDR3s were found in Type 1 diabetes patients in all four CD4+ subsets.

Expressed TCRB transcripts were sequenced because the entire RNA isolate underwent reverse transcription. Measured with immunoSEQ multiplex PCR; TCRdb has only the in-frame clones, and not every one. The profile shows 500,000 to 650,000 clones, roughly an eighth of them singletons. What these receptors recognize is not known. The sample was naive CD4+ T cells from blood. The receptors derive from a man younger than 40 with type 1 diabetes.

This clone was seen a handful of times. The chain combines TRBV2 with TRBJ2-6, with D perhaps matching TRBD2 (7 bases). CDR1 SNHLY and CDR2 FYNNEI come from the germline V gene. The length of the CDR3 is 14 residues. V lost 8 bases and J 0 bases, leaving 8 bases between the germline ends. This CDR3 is CASGGASGANVLTF. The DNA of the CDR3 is TGTGCCAGCGGGGGGGCCTCTGGGGCCAACGTCCTGACTTTC. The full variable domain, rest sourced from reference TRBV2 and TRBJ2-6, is EPEVTQTPSHQVTQMGQEVILRCVPISNHLYFYWYRQILGQKVEFLVSFYNNEISEKSEIFDDQFSVERPDGSNFTLKIRSTKLEDSAMYFCASGGASGANVLTFGAGSRLTVL.

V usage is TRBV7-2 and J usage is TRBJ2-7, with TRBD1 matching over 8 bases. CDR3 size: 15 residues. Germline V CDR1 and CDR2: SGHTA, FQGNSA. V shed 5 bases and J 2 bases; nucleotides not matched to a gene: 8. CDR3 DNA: TGTGCCAGCAGCCCCCAGCCGACAGGGGCCTACGAGCAGTACTTC. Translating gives CASSPQPTGAYEQYF.

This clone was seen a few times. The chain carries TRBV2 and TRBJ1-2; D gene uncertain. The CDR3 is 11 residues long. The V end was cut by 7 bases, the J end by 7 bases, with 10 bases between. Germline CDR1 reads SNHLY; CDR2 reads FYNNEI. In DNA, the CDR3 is TGTGCCAGCACCATTAAAGTTGGCTACACCTTC. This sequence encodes CASTIKVGYTF.

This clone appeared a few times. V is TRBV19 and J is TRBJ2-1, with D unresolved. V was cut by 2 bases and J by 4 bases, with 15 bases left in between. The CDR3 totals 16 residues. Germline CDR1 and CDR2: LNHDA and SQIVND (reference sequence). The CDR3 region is CASSITHGAWYNEQFF. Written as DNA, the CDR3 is TGTGCCAGTAGTATAACTCACGGAGCGTGGTACAATGAGCAGTTCTTC.

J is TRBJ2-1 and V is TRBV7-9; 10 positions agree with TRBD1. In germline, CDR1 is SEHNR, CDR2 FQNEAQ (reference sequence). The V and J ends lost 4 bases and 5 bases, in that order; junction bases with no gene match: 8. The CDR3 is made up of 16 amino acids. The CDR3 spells CASSSRSGTGDNEQFF. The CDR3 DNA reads TGTGCCAGCAGCTCGCGCTCCGGGACAGGGGACAATGAGCAGTTCTTC. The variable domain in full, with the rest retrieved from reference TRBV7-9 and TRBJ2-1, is DTGVSQNPRHKITKRGQNVTFRCDPISEHNRLYWYRQTLGQGPEFLTYFQNEAQLEKSRLLSDRFSAERPKGSFSTLEIQRTEQGDSAMYLCASSSRSGTGDNEQFFGPGTRLTVL.

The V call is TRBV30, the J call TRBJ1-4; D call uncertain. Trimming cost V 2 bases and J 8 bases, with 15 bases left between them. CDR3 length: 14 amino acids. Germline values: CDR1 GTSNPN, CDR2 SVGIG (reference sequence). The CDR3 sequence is CAWSPAGLEEKLFF. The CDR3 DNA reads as TGTGCCTGGAGTCCGGCGGGCCTCGAGGAAAAACTGTTTTTT.

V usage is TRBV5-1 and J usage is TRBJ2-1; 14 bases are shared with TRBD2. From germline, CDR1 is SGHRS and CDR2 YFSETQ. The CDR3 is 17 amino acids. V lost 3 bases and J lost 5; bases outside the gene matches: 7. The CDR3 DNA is TGCGCCAGCAGCTCCCCCGGACTAGCGGGGGGCCACAATGAGCAGTTCTTC. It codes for CASSSPGLAGGHNEQFF.

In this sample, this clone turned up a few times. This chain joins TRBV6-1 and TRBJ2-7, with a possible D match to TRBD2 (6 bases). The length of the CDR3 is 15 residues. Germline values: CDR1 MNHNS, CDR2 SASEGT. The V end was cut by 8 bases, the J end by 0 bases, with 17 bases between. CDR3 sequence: CASRPGLMSSYEQYF. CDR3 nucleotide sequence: TGTGCCAGCCGACCGGGACTGATGAGCTCCTACGAGCAGTACTTC.

The CDR3 loop is CASSPEGQPNEKLFF. CDR3 coding DNA: TGTGCCAGCTCACCAGAAGGACAGCCTAATGAAAAACTGTTTTTT. The rearrangement joins TRBV18 to TRBJ1-4, with a tentative D call TRBD1 (6 bases). The germline gives CDR1 KGHSH, CDR2 LQKENI. CDR3 length equals 15 residues. Trimming pared 2 bases from V and 3 bases from J, leaving 10 bases between.

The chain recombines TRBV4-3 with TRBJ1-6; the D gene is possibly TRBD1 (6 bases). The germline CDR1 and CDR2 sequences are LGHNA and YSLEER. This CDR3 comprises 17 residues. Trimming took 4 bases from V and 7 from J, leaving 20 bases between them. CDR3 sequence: CASSPHLKGHQNSPLHF. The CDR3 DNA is TGCGCCAGCAGCCCGCACTTGAAGGGACACCAAAATTCACCCCTCCACTTT.

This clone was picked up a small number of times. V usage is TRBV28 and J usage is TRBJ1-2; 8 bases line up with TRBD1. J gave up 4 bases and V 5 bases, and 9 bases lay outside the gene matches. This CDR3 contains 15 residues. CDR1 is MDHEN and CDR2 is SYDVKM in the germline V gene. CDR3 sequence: CASSTGQGPGYGYTF. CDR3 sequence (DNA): TGTGCCAGCAGTACCGGACAGGGACCAGGCTATGGCTACACCTTC.

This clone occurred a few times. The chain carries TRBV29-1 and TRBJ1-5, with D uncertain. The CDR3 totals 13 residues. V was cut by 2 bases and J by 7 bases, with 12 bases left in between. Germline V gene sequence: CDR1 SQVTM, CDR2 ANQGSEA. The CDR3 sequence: CSVESQPGQPQHF. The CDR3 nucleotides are TGCAGCGTTGAAAGCCAGCCGGGGCAGCCCCAGCATTTT.

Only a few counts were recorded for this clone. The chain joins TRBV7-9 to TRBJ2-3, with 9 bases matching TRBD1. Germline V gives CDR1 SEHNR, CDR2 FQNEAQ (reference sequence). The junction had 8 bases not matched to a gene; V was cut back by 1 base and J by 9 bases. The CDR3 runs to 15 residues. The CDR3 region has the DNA TGTGCCAGCAGCTTAGGGAGGACAGGGGATCGGACGCAGTATTTT. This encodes CASSLGRTGDRTQYF.

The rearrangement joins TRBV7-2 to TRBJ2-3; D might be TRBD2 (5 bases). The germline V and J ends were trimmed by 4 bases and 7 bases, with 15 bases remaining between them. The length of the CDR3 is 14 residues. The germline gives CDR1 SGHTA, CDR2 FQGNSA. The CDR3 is CASSSQDSGHTQYF. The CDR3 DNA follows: TGTGCCAGCAGCTCCCAGGACTCTGGTCATACGCAGTATTTT.